Listed below are T cell receptor beta chains from one sample, sequenced in a study of blood T cell repertoires in COVID-19. Produced via immunoSEQ multiplex PCR; TCRdb's table is partial and in-frame only. Counted here are about 44,000 clones, around 80% occurring once; the ten biggest clones make up 35% to 45%. The specimen sequenced was peripheral blood. The receptor set was obtained from a human donor in a cohort sampled during active COVID-19. Both conserved end residues are part of each CDR3. Fields, in order: D gene, J gene, V gene, clone size, CDR3 DNA, CDR3 protein. The D gene is left open where the match is weak. Expanded clones are given a class, and other clones once, few, many or no size at all.

TRBD1	TRBJ1-5	TRBV6-2/TRBV6-3	NA	TGTGCCAGCAGTTACGGCAGGGGGCAGCCCCAGCATTTT	CASSYGRGQPQHF
TRBD1	TRBJ1-3	TRBV2	once	TGTGCCAGCACCGGACAGGGGGCCCGTCGGTCTGGAAACACCATATATTTT	CASTGQGARRSGNTIYF
NA	TRBJ1-4	TRBV5-1	NA	TGCGCCAGCAGCCCCGGGTCTGCAACTAATGAAAAACTGTTTTTT	CASSPGSATNEKLFF
TRBD1	TRBJ1-1	TRBV6-5	few	TGTGCCAGCAGCTGGGACAGGAGGAACACTGAAGCTTTCTTT	CASSWDRRNTEAFF
NA	TRBJ2-7	TRBV5-6	NA	TGTGCCAGCAGCTGGGGTCCGGCGGGCGAGCAGTACTTC	CASSWGPAGEQYF
NA	TRBJ1-2	TRBV6-6	NA	TGTGCCAGCAGCGAGGGGGTCAACTATGGCTACACCTTC	CASSEGVNYGYTF
NA	TRBJ2-5	TRBV7-2	once	TGTGCCAGCAGCCCGTGGACAGTCGTGGAGACCCAGTACTTC	CASSPWTVVETQYF
NA	TRBJ2-5	TRBV5-1	once	TGCGCCAGCAGCTTGGGCCAGGGCTATCAAGAGACCCAGTACTTC	CASSLGQGYQETQYF
NA	TRBJ2-5	TRBV4-1	NA	TGCGCCAGCAGCCAACAGGGAGGTCGGGAGACCCAGTACTTC	CASSQQGGRETQYF
TRBD1	TRBJ1-4	TRBV6-5	NA	TGTGCCAGCAGCCGGGGGACAGGGGATGAAAAACTGTTTTTT	CASSRGTGDEKLFF
TRBD1	TRBJ1-1	TRBV7-9	NA	TGTGCCAGCAGCTTGGGACAGAAGAACACTGAAGCTTTCTTT	CASSLGQKNTEAFF
NA	TRBJ2-2	TRBV3-1/TRBV3-2	NA	TGTGCCAGCAGCCAAAGGGCGGGAAAAAACACCGGGGAGCTGTTTTTT	CASSQRAGKNTGELFF
NA	TRBJ2-2	TRBV5-6	NA	TGTGCCAGCAGCTTGACGGGGTGGAACACCGGGGAGCTGTTTTTT	CASSLTGWNTGELFF
TRBD1	TRBJ2-5	TRBV24-1	NA	TGTGCCACCAGTGATTTGAAGGAAGGGGACAGTACTCCTACCCGAGAGACCCAGTACTTC	CATSDLKEGDSTPTRETQYF
NA	TRBJ2-5	TRBV7-2	NA	TGTGCCAGCAGCTTAGCCCGGGGCCAAGAGACCCAGTACTTC	CASSLARGQETQYF
NA	TRBJ2-2	TRBV9	NA	TGTGCCAGCAGCGTAGCCCTCGGGGGGCTGAACACCGGGGAGCTGTTTTTT	CASSVALGGLNTGELFF
NA	TRBJ2-5	TRBV10-3	NA	TGTGCCATCAGTGAGTCGCTAAGAGCACAAGAGACCCAGTACTTC	CAISESLRAQETQYF
NA	TRBJ2-2	TRBV4-2	NA	TGTGCCAGCAGCCAAGTGAGCACCGGGGAGCTGTTTTTT	CASSQVSTGELFF
TRBD1	TRBJ1-1	TRBV18	NA	TGTGCCAGCTCTCTCCGACAGGGGGCGTACGCTTTCTTT	CASSLRQGAYAFF
NA	TRBJ1-2	TRBV7-8	NA	TGTGCCAGCAGCTTAGCTTACCAGGGGCTAAACTATGGCTACACCTTC	CASSLAYQGLNYGYTF
TRBD1	TRBJ1-1	TRBV5-1	once	TGCGCCAGCAGCTCCTGGACAGGGTTGAACACTGAAGCTTTCTTT	CASSSWTGLNTEAFF
NA	TRBJ2-2	TRBV7-7	NA	TGTGCTAGCAGTCACGACAGTAACACCGGGGAGCTGTTTTTT	CASSHDSNTGELFF
TRBD1	TRBJ2-5	TRBV7-7	NA	TGTGCCAGCAGTAAGGTTAAGGGGGCCGGGGAGACCCAGTACTTC	CASSKVKGAGETQYF
NA	TRBJ1-5	TRBV2	NA	TGTGCCAGCAGCTTCTCCCACGGTAGCAATCAGCCCCAGCATTTT	CASSFSHGSNQPQHF
NA	TRBJ1-2	TRBV6-5	NA	TGTGCCAGCCGAGTGTCTGGCCAACTAGGCTATGGCTACACCTTC	CASRVSGQLGYGYTF
TRBD1	TRBJ2-1	TRBV10-3	NA	TGTGCCATCAGCGACAGGGAGCACAATGAGCAGTTCTTC	CAISDREHNEQFF